This section outlines one T cell receptor (beta chain) sequence together with its context. The antigen remains undetermined. Clones were sequenced by immunoSEQ multiplex PCR, and TCRdb holds only the in-frame ones, with some missing. The sample lists about 79,000 clones, around 70% occurring once. Prior to sequencing, the ViraFEST assay stimulated PBMC with viral peptide pools, which expanded the antigen-specific CD4+ T cells. The culture ran for 10 days before CD4+ T cells were isolated. Half-medium changes using IL-2 medium occurred on days 3 and 7. These data belong to a study of vaccination effects on CD4 cells after COVID-19. Study-level points and caveats: Recruitment yielded few convalescent patients, and the study had no early post-infection timepoints.

Germline assignment: CDR1 WSHSY and CDR2 SAAADI. This CDR3 region has 17 residues. V dropped 2 bases and J dropped 0 bases, with 15 bases sitting between them. This sequence was found in a human donor who received a COVID-19 vaccine. The chain couples TRBV10-2 to TRBJ2-3; D unclear. This specimen consisted of CD4+ T cells from PBMCs cultured with HCoV-229E spike peptides, obtained before COVID-19 vaccination. CDR3 coding DNA: TGCGCCAGCAGTGAGCCCAACAGCGCCCCTAGCACAGATACGCAGTATTTT. Protein sequence: CASSEPNSAPSTDTQYF.